This T cell receptor beta chain was recovered during a study of T cell responses to AZD1222 COVID-19 vaccine. Study overall: The study pooled second doses at about 4 or about 12 weeks.

To note about this clone: What it binds is not known.

Study results and caveats: Baseline serostatus was positive in only a handful of AZD1222 recipients. Breadth and depth of Spike-specific TCRs rose after two AZD1222 doses. The sample set comprised mostly white British donors with more females, and clonal diversity was possibly underestimated.

Here immunoSEQ multiplex PCR was the method, and the copy in TCRdb shows in-frame clones only, minus some. The sample comprises some 120,000 clones, around 90% of which are singletons, and 28% rests with the top ten. This receptor was taken from an adult in good health. The sample in question was peripheral blood, obtained on day 0 of AZD1222 vaccination.

The CDR3 nucleotides read TGTGCCACCAGTGACCAAGCCGGGACTAGCGGGTACCCTAGCACAGATACGCAGTATTTT. Protein product: CATSDQAGTSGYPSTDTQYF. The chain is built from TRBV24-1 and TRBJ2-3; 12 bases are a match to TRBD2. V shed 4 bases and J 0 bases; nucleotides not matched to a gene: 13. Germline V gene data show CDR1 as KGHDR and CDR2 as SFDVKD. The CDR3 covers 20 residues.